This T cell receptor beta chain appears in the sequencing data of a study of T cell changes during pregnancy in multiple sclerosis. Trimming stripped 0 bases from V and 7 bases from J, with 6 bases between. Germline V lookup: CDR1 MNHNY, CDR2 SVGAGI (reference sequence). The CDR3 is 12 residues long. Sequencing was performed with immunoSEQ multiplex PCR; in TCRdb, only in-frame clones are kept and a portion is missing. Of around 69,000 clones in the sample, approximately 92% are singletons; the top ten hold 0.95% to 1.5%. The sequences come from peripheral blood, collected in the third trimester of pregnancy. The sequence was obtained from a female donor with multiple sclerosis, enrolled in a pregnancy study. The chain uses TRBV6-6 and TRBJ1-1, with D uncertain. The CDR3 bases are TGTGCCAGCAGTTACTCGATGAGTGAAGCTTTCTTT. Protein: CASSYSMSEAFF.